Listed below are T cell receptor beta chains from one sample, sequenced in a study of cytomegalovirus exposure and HLA in healthy donors. This table comes from immunoSEQ multiplex PCR, and its TCRdb copy is limited to in-frame clones, with some not included. This sample has over 95,000 clones; over 55% occur once, and the top ten carry about 7.7%. The sequenced sample consisted of PBMCs. The receptor set was obtained from a man younger than 35 in good health and CMV-seropositive. Each CDR3 is given with its conserved first and last residue. Clone size is shown for a subset of rows, as once, few, many or a class of expanded clone.

v_call | clone_size | cdr3_aa
TRBV2 | . | CATLAGGTSTDTQYF
TRBV25-1 | . | CASRGVTDTQYF
TRBV4-2 | once | CASSQEGLAGTDTQYF
TRBV18 | few | CASSPPMRNTEAFF
TRBV11-3 | . | CASSLETGGSYGYTF
TRBV28 | . | CASTLGGASYNSPLHF
TRBV6-1 | . | CASSDSSRGAPFF
TRBV29-1 | . | CSAGRSYNEQFF
TRBV29-1 | . | CSVVMSTEAFF
TRBV6-1 | . | CASSAQGVLITDTQYF
TRBV28 | . | CAGQTSGESDTQYF
TRBV5-1 | . | CASKQAGGFGANVLTF
TRBV29-1 | . | CSVETGGEQPQHF
TRBV5-1 | . | CASSLSTALGTEAFF
TRBV11-2 | . | CASRTGQGNEKLFF
TRBV28 | . | CASIRRGHSPLHF
TRBV29-1 | . | CSVEAGLNTGELFF
TRBV11-1 | . | CASRHDRGKETQYF
TRBV6-1 | . | CASTQWEQGNYEQYF
TRBV19 | . | CASRGQGLHEQYF
TRBV9 | once | CASSERTATNYGYTF
TRBV6-5 | . | CASSYRQGPSTDTQYF
TRBV6-1 | . | CAGSAPWGRGIGTGELFF